A single sample is the source of the 17 T cell receptor beta chains below, sequenced in a study of blood T cells in healthy people across ages. Primed by a sample-barcoded 5' primer and a J-beta primer mix, a second PCR proceeded for roughly 6 to 12 cycles. One entry per CDR3 protein results from TCRdb running MiXCR on the 5' RACE reads. The sample consists of some 1.4 million distinct CDR3 sequences, approximately 42% of them appearing once. Sequencing was performed on blood. The receptors come from a woman between 18 and 29 years old in good health.

V and J are TRBV11-2 and TRBJ1-2; D is ambiguous. Deletions cut 5 bases from V and 8 bases from J, with 15 bases between. CDR1 is SGHAT, CDR2 FQNNGV, per germline. The CDR3 runs 13 residues. CDR3: CASSPNPGSGYTF. The CDR3 DNA reads TGTGCCAGCAGCCCGAACCCAGGCAGCGGCTACACCTTC. Complete variable domain (other parts from reference TRBV11-2 and TRBJ1-2): EAGVAQSPRYKIIEKRQSVAFWCNPISGHATLYWYQQILGQGPKLLIQFQNNGVVDDSQLPKDRFSAERLKGVDSTLKIQPAKLEDSAVYLCASSPNPGSGYTFGSGTRLTVV.

This clonotype was detected once. The J gene is TRBJ1-2, the V gene TRBV9, with 7 bases that match TRBD1. Germline loops: CDR1 SGDLS, CDR2 YYNGEE. The length of the CDR3 is 16 residues. With 4 bases clipped from V and 2 bases from J, the junction kept 11 bases outside the gene matches. The CDR3 DNA is TGTGCCAGCAGCCCGGAGGGGGCCATAGAAAACTATGGCTACACCTTC. Protein product: CASSPEGAIENYGYTF.

This clonotype was detected only a few times. The rearrangement joins TRBV21-1 to TRBJ2-4; the DNA was not compared with TRBD1, the D call given in the table. TRBV21-1 is noted as a pseudogene. The CDR3 has 15 residues. CDR3 bases: TGTGCCAGCAGCAAAAACAGGGCGGCCAAAAACATTCAGTACTTC. It is translated as CASSKNRAAKNIQYF.

This clonotype was detected a few times. The chain uses TRBV4-1 and TRBJ1-5; D is ambiguous. The V end lost 0 bases, the J end lost 7 bases, and 13 bases lay between the germline ends. The germline gives CDR1 MGHRA, CDR2 YSYEKL. There are 15 residues in the CDR3. This chain's CDR3 is CASSQERVLGQPQHF. The CDR3 coding sequence is TGCGCCAGCAGCCAAGAACGGGTCCTCGGGCAGCCCCAGCATTTT.

This clonotype was detected only a few times. The rearrangement joins TRBV5-1 to TRBJ2-3; D unresolved. The CDR3 covers 16 residues. Trimming removed 3 bases at V and 2 bases at J, with 16 bases between. Looked up from germline, CDR1 is SGHRS and CDR2 is YFSETQ. Here the CDR3 DNA reads TGCGCCAGCAGCTGGGGATATTCAAAATACACAGATACGCAGTATTTT. This gives the protein CASSWGYSKYTDTQYF.

This clonotype was seen a handful of times. A much larger clonotype is one base distant, so this may be a read error. The J gene is TRBJ1-2, the V gene TRBV7-9; 8 nucleotides agree with TRBD1. V was clipped by 5 bases and J by 7 bases; unmatched bases: 9. The CDR3 totals 14 residues. Germline CDR1 reads SEHNR; CDR2 reads FQNEAQ (reference sequence). The CDR3 nucleotides are TGTGCCAGCAGCGTAGGCCCGGACAGGGCTGGCTACACCTTC. Protein: CASSVGPDRAGYTF.

This chain connects TRBV11-3 to TRBJ2-1, with D possibly being TRBD1 or TRBD2 (6 bases each). V lost 5 bases, J lost 8 bases, and 16 bases lay in between. The CDR3 length is 14 residues. Per the germline V gene, CDR1 is SGHNT and CDR2 is YENEEA. This chain's CDR3 is CASSAGGTFDEQFF. The CDR3 DNA reads as TGTGCCAGCAGCGCCGGCGGGACATTTGATGAGCAGTTCTTC.

This clonotype appeared a single time. This rearrangement joins TRBV3-1 to TRBJ2-5; D might be TRBD1 or TRBD2, each matching 6 bases. Germline V gives CDR1 LGHDT, CDR2 YNNKEL (reference sequence). The V end was cut by 1 base, the J end by 4 bases, with 13 bases between. The CDR3 sequence is 15 residues long. The CDR3 DNA reads TGTGCCAGCAGCCAAGCAACAGGGACTGGAGAGACCCAGTACTTC. It translates to CASSQATGTGETQYF.

The chain links TRBV6-5 to TRBJ1-1, with TRBD1 identical over 9 bases. Germline trimming cut 6 bases from V and 1 base from J; bases unmatched to any gene: 3. Looked up from germline, CDR1 is MNHEY and CDR2 is SVGAGI. The CDR3 is 14 amino acids. The CDR3 here is CASRSQGANTEAFF. In nucleotides, the CDR3 is TGTGCCAGCAGGTCACAGGGGGCGAACACTGAAGCTTTCTTT.

This clonotype came up a few times. V gene TRBV29-1 combines with J gene TRBJ1-5; D gene ambiguous. The CDR3 contains 15 residues. The V end lost 5 bases, the J end lost 3 bases, and 17 bases lay between the germline ends. CDR1 SQVTM and CDR2 ANQGSEA come from the germline V gene. This chain's CDR3 is CSVRPLGEYNQPQHF. The CDR3, as DNA: TGCAGCGTTAGACCCTTGGGCGAGTACAATCAGCCCCAGCATTTT.

This clonotype has more than one count but fewer than ten. CDR3 sequence (DNA): TGTGCCAGCAGCGCGGGACAGGGGATCGCTGGGGCCAACGTCCTGACTTTC. The encoded protein is CASSAGQGIAGANVLTF. The chain links TRBV7-3 to TRBJ2-6, with 10 nucleotides matching TRBD1. The CDR3 length is 17 residues. After removal of 5 bases from V and 2 bases from J, the junction contained 6 bases not matched to a gene. CDR1 is SGHTA and CDR2 is FQGTGA in the germline V gene.

The sample holds a few counts of this clonotype. The chain employs TRBV6-5 and TRBJ2-3, with 10 nucleotides matching TRBD2. Per germline, CDR1 MNHEY and CDR2 SVGAGI. This CDR3 comprises 15 residues. With 7 bases clipped from V and 4 bases from J, the junction kept 8 bases outside the gene matches. The CDR3 DNA sequence: TGTGCCAGCACCCACCTAGCGGGAGTCGCAGATACGCAGTATTTT. This sequence encodes CASTHLAGVADTQYF.

This chain joins TRBV6-5 and TRBJ2-7; TRBD1 matches 7 bases. Per germline, CDR1 MNHEY and CDR2 SVGAGI. The V and J ends lost 2 bases and 2 bases, in that order; junction bases with no gene match: 6. The CDR3 has 15 residues. The CDR3 DNA sequence: TGTGCCAGCAGTTACCAACCGACAGGGACCTACGAGCAGTACTTC. Translation gives CASSYQPTGTYEQYF.

This clonotype was observed a few times. The genes are TRBV20-1 and TRBJ2-1, with D perhaps TRBD1 or TRBD2 (5 bases each). Trimming took 4 bases from V and 6 from J, leaving 16 bases between them. This CDR3 region has 14 residues. Germline values: CDR1 DFQATT, CDR2 SNEGSKA (reference sequence). The CDR3 DNA is TGCAGTGCTACCTCGGGACCTTCTCCCAATGAGCAGTTCTTC. Amino acid sequence: CSATSGPSPNEQFF.

This clonotype appeared a few times. For the CDR3, the DNA is TGTGCCAGCAGTCCTCGGGGGGTCAGGGAGCTGTTTTTT. Translating gives CASSPRGVRELFF. The chain is built from TRBV12-3 or TRBV12-4 and TRBJ2-2; 7 positions agree with TRBD2. Trimming at V came to 5 bases and at J to 9 bases, leaving 6 bases not matched to a gene. The CDR3 loop spans 13 amino acids.

V usage is TRBV5-1 and J usage is TRBJ1-1; tentatively, D is TRBD1 (6 bases). V was clipped by 5 bases and J by 1 base, with 9 bases between them. From germline, CDR1 is SGHRS and CDR2 YFSETQ. CDR3 length: 13 amino acids. The CDR3 here is CASSGQSNTEAFF. CDR3 DNA sequence: TGCGCCAGCAGTGGACAGTCGAACACTGAAGCTTTCTTT.

This CDR3 reads CASSQSAGPRDEQYF. The DNA of the CDR3 is TGTGCCAGCAGCCAGTCCGCGGGCCCTAGGGACGAGCAGTACTTC. The J gene is TRBJ2-7, the V gene TRBV16; D is perhaps TRBD2 (5 bases). The CDR3 runs to 15 residues. Germline CDR1 reads KGHSY; CDR2 reads FQNENV. V was shortened by 3 bases and J by 5 bases, with 17 bases between the two germline ends.